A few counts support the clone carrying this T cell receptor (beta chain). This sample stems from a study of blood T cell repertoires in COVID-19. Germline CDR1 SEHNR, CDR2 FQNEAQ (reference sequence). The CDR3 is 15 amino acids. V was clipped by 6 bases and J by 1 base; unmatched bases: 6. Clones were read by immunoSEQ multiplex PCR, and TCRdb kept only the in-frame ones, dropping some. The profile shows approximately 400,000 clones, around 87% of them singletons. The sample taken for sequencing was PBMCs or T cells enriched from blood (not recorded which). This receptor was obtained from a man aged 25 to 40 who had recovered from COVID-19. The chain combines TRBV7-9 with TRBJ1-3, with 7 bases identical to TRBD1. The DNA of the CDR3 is TGTGCCAGCAGACGGGACAGCATGTCTGGAAACACCATATATTTT. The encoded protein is CASRRDSMSGNTIYF.